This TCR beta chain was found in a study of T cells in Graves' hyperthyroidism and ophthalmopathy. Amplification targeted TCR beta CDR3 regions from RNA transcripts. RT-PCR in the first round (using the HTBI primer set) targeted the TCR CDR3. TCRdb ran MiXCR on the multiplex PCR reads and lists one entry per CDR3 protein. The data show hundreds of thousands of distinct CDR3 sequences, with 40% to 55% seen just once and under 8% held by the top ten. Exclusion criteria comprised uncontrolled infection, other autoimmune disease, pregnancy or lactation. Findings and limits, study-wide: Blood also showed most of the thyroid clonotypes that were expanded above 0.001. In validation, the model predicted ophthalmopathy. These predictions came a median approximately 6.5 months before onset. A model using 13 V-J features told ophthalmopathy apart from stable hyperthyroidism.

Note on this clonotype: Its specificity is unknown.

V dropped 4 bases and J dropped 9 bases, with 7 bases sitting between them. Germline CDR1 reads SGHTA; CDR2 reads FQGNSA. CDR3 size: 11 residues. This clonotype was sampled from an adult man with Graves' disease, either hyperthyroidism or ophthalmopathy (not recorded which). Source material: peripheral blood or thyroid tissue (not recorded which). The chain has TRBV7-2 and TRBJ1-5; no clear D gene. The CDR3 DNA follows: TGTGCCAGCAGCTCTGCTCGGCCCCAGCATTTT. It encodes CASSSARPQHF. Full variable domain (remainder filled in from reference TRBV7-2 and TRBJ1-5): GAGVSQSPSNKVTEKGKDVELRCDPISGHTALYWYRQSLGQGLEFLIYFQGNSAPDKSGLPSDRFSAERTGGSVSTLTIQRTQQEDSAVYLCASSSARPQHFGDGTRLSIL.